This TCR beta chain was documented in a study of T cell responses to AZD1222 COVID-19 vaccine. Findings and limits, study-wide: Reportedly, nearly half the spike-specific TCRs target unmutated variant regions. In a largely white British group with more females than males, clonal diversity was possibly underestimated.

Sequenced by immunoSEQ multiplex PCR; TCRdb stores in-frame clones only, minus some. The data hold approximately 180,000 clones, with almost 95% observed a single time. V lost 6 bases, J lost 0 bases, and 11 bases lay in between. CDR3 length equals 14 residues. Per germline, CDR1 MNHEY and CDR2 SVGAGI. This clone appeared a single time. The target antigen is unknown. Here the sequenced sample was peripheral blood, taken on day 0 of AZD1222 vaccination. The source is an adult in good health. This chain connects TRBV6-5 to TRBJ1-2; D gene uncertain. The CDR3 is CASRSSETNYGYTF. The CDR3 DNA sequence: TGTGCCAGCAGGTCCAGTGAAACTAACTATGGCTACACCTTC.